The 12 T cell receptor beta chains below come from one sample, sequenced in a study of blood T cell repertoires in COVID-19. The assay was immunoSEQ multiplex PCR, and TCRdb's table has in-frame clones only and misses some. The sample consists of about 160,000 clones, 85% of them appearing once. Material for sequencing was peripheral blood. Source of these receptors: a human donor with acute or convalescent COVID-19. The donor label of this sample is uncertain.

The CDR3 spells CSVGRGGDEQYF. The DNA of the CDR3 is TGCAGCGTTGGGCGGGGGGGTGACGAGCAGTACTTC. The V and J genes are TRBV29-1 and TRBJ2-7; TRBD2 matches at 9 bases. V was pared by 4 bases and J by 5 bases, with 3 bases of the junction left unmatched. Germline-derived CDR1 and CDR2 are SQVTM and ANQGSEA. The CDR3 runs 12 residues.

This chain uses TRBV5-1 with TRBJ2-1; TRBD2 aligns across 7 bases. The junction had 3 bases not matched to a gene; V was cut back by 5 bases and J by 7 bases. This CDR3 is built from 12 residues. Germline V gene data show CDR1 as SGHRS and CDR2 as YFSETQ. The CDR3, as DNA: TGCGCCAGCAGATATAGCGGGAATGAGCAGTTCTTC. Translating it yields CASRYSGNEQFF.

The chain recombines TRBV6-1 with TRBJ1-1, with unresolved D. Germline lookup yields CDR1 MNHNS and CDR2 SASEGT. The CDR3 is 16 amino acids. V was cut by 4 bases and J by 0 bases, with 15 bases left in between. The CDR3 reads CASSATRRNVNTEAFF. As DNA, the CDR3 is TGTGCCAGCAGTGCCACACGGAGAAACGTGAACACTGAAGCTTTCTTT.

V is TRBV7-6 and J is TRBJ2-1; 7 bases match TRBD2. The ends lost 1 base at V and 6 bases at J; junction bases unmatched: 3. This CDR3 contains 14 residues. Germline V gene data show CDR1 as SGHVS and CDR2 as FNYEAQ. CDR3 region: CASSLGWEGNEQFF. The DNA of the CDR3 is TGTGCCAGCAGCTTAGGATGGGAGGGCAATGAGCAGTTCTTC.

The chain combines TRBV5-1 with TRBJ1-4, with unresolved D. V dropped 0 bases and J dropped 4 bases, with 7 bases sitting between them. The CDR3 consists of 14 residues. Germline V gene data show CDR1 as SGHRS and CDR2 as YFSETQ. CDR3 amino acids: CASSLAEYNEKLFF. The CDR3 region has the DNA TGCGCCAGCAGCTTGGCAGAATATAATGAAAAACTGTTTTTT.

This clone was seen ten or more times. The CDR3 spells CASSLVSVGGYTF. In nucleotides, the CDR3 is TGTGCCAGCAGCTTAGTTTCGGTTGGTGGCTACACCTTC. The chain employs TRBV7-2 and TRBJ1-2; unclear D gene. Germline CDR1 reads SGHTA; CDR2 reads FQGNSA. The CDR3 is 13 residues long. The V end was cut by 1 base, the J end by 7 bases, with 10 bases between.

The chain couples TRBV7-9 to TRBJ1-2; 7 bases agree with TRBD1. CDR3 length equals 16 residues. Germline V gene sequence: CDR1 SEHNR, CDR2 FQNEAQ (reference sequence). Unmatched junction bases numbered 10, after V lost 5 bases and J lost 1 base. This chain's CDR3 is CASSPGQVGNNYGYTF. In nucleotides, the CDR3 is TGTGCCAGCAGCCCAGGACAGGTCGGGAATAACTATGGCTACACCTTC.

V usage is TRBV7-2 and J usage is TRBJ2-4; 10 bases agree with TRBD1. Unmatched junction bases numbered 10, after V lost 2 bases and J lost 3 bases. The germline CDR1 and CDR2 sequences are SGHTA and FQGNSA. The CDR3 is 18 amino acids. CDR3 nucleotide sequence: TGTGCCAGCAGCTTATCGACAGGGGGCATCCTGGGCAAAAACATTCAGTACTTC. Amino acid sequence: CASSLSTGGILGKNIQYF. The whole variable domain, remainder taken from reference TRBV7-2 and TRBJ2-4, is GAGVSQSPSNKVTEKGKDVELRCDPISGHTALYWYRQSLGQGLEFLIYFQGNSAPDKSGLPSDRFSAERTGGSVSTLTIQRTQQEDSAVYLCASSLSTGGILGKNIQYFGAGTRLSVL.

The rearrangement links TRBV14 to TRBJ2-7, with TRBD1 matching 7 bases. The CDR3 is 16 amino acids. Trimming at V came to 4 bases and at J to 1 base, leaving 10 bases not matched to a gene. Germline CDR1 and CDR2: SGHDN and FVKESK. Here the CDR3 reads CASSPPWTGLSYEQYF. The CDR3 DNA reads as TGTGCCAGCAGCCCGCCATGGACAGGACTTTCCTACGAGCAGTACTTC.

The chain recombines TRBV5-5 with TRBJ2-7; maybe TRBD2 (6 bases). Trimming left V 4 bases short and J 3 bases short, with 14 bases between. CDR1 and CDR2 (germline): SGHKS, YYEKEE (reference sequence). The CDR3 has 14 residues. The CDR3 DNA sequence: TGTGCCAGCAGCCCCTTCGGGGGTCTCTACGAGCAGTACTTC. It translates to CASSPFGGLYEQYF.

This clone was observed a handful of times. The chain carries TRBV5-1 and TRBJ1-6; TRBD1 agrees at 9 bases. The CDR3 is made up of 16 amino acids. Germline V lookup: CDR1 SGHRS, CDR2 YFSETQ. The junction had 10 bases not matched to a gene; V was cut back by 3 bases and J by 9 bases. This chain's CDR3 is CASSSTGGAGGSPLHF. The CDR3 nucleotides are TGCGCCAGCAGCTCAACAGGGGGCGCAGGGGGTTCACCCCTCCACTTT. Full variable domain (missing parts from reference TRBV5-1 and TRBJ1-6): KAGVTQTPRYLIKTRGQQVTLSCSPISGHRSVSWYQQTPGQGLQFLFEYFSETQRNKGNFPGRFSGRQFSNSRSEMNVSTLELGDSALYLCASSSTGGAGGSPLHFGNGTRLTVT.

This chain connects TRBV19 to TRBJ1-1; possible D gene TRBD1, 5 bases. From germline, CDR1 is LNHDA and CDR2 SQIVND (reference sequence). The CDR3 runs 12 residues. V was pared by 9 bases and J by 1 base, with 9 bases between. The CDR3 DNA sequence: TGTGCCAGGGGGCTGGCGAACACTGAAGCTTTCTTT. Its translation: CARGLANTEAFF. Full variable domain (missing parts from reference TRBV19 and TRBJ1-1): DGGITQSPKYLFRKEGQNVTLSCEQNLNHDAMYWYRQDPGQGLRLIYYSQIVNDFQKGDIAEGYSVSREKKESFPLTVTSAQKNPTAFYLCARGLANTEAFFGQGTRLTVV.